This record covers a single T cell receptor beta chain. Its antigen is currently unknown. The data originate from a study of a mutant IDH1 vaccine in newly diagnosed glioma. TCRdb's copy holds only in-frame clones and misses some; the assay was immunoSEQ multiplex PCR. The profile shows fewer than 75,000 clones, 70% to 85% of them singletons. Time point given: week 11, during vaccination. Every vaccine dose comprised 300 ug of mutant IDH1 20-mer peptide plus topical imiquimod. The source of this sequence is a woman aged 50 to 60 with glioma. The sequenced sample was PBMCs, obtained from a glioma patient whose treatment included an IDH1 peptide vaccine.

CDR3 bases: TGTGCCAGAAAGGACGGCCTGAAAAACATTCAGTACTTC. It yields the protein CARKDGLKNIQYF. This sequence joins TRBV2 and TRBJ2-4, with D unresolved. This CDR3 spans 13 amino acids. Germline V gives CDR1 SNHLY, CDR2 FYNNEI. Deletions cut 9 bases from V and 4 bases from J, with 13 bases between. Filled out from reference TRBV2 and TRBJ2-4, the complete variable domain reads EPEVTQTPSHQVTQMGQEVILRCVPISNHLYFYWYRQILGQKVEFLVSFYNNEISEKSEIFDDQFSVERPDGSNFTLKIRSTKLEDSAMYFCARKDGLKNIQYFGAGTRLSVL.